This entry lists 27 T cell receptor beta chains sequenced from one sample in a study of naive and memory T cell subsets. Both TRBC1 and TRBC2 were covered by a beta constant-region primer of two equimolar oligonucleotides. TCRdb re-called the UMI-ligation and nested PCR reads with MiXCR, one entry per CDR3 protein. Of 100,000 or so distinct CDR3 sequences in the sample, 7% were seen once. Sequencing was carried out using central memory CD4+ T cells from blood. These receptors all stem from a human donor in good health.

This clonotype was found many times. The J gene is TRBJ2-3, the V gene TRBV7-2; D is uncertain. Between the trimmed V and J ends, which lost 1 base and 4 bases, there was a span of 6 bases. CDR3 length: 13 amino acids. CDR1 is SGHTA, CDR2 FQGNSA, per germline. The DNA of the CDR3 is TGTGCCAGCAGCTTAGGGTTGGCAGATACGCAGTATTTT. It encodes CASSLGLADTQYF.

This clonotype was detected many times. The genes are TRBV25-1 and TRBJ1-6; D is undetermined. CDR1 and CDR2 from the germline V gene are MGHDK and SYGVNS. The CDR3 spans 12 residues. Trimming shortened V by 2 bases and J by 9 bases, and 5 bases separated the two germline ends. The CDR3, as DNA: TGTGCCAGCAGTGAACGGTCTTCACCCCTCCACTTT. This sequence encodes CASSERSSPLHF.

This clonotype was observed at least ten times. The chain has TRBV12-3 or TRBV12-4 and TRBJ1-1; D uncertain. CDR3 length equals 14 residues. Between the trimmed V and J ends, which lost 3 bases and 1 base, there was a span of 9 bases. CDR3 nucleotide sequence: TGTGCCAGCAGTTTTAGCGGAGGGAACACTGAAGCTTTCTTT. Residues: CASSFSGGNTEAFF.

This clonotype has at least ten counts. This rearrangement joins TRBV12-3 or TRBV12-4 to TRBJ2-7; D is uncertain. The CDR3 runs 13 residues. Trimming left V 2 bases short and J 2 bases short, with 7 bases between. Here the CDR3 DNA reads TGTGCCAGCAGTTTAAACGGCCCCTACGAGCAGTACTTC. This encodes CASSLNGPYEQYF.

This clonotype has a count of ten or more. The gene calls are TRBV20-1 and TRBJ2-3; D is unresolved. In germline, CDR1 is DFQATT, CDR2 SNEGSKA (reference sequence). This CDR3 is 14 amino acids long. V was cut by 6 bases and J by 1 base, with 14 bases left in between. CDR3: CSAVGPVGTDTQYF. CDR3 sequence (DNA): TGCAGTGCAGTGGGTCCGGTTGGCACAGATACGCAGTATTTT.

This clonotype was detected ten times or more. CDR3 in DNA: TGTGCCAGCAGTTCGGGTCCCGGAAACACCATATATTTT. It is translated as CASSSGPGNTIYF. V and J are TRBV12-3 or TRBV12-4 and TRBJ1-3; D call uncertain. This CDR3 is 13 amino acids long. The V end lost 4 bases, the J end lost 4 bases, and 8 bases lay between the germline ends.

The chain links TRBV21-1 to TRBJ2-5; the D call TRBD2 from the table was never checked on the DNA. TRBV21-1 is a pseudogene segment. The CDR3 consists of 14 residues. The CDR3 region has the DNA TGTGCCAGCAGAGGGGTAGCGGGAGTGGAGACCCAGTACTTC. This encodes CASRGVAGVETQYF.

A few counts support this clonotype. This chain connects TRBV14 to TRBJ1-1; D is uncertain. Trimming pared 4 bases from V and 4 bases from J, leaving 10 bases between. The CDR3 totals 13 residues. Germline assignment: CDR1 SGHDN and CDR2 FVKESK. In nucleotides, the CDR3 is TGTGCCAGCAGCCTCTCAAGCCGCACTGAAGCTTTCTTT. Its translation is CASSLSSRTEAFF. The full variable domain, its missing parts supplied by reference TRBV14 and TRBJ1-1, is EAGVTQFPSHSVIEKGQTVTLRCDPISGHDNLYWYRRVMGKEIKFLLHFVKESKQDESGMPNNRFLAERTGGTYSTLKVQPAELEDSGVYFCASSLSSRTEAFFGQGTRLTVV.

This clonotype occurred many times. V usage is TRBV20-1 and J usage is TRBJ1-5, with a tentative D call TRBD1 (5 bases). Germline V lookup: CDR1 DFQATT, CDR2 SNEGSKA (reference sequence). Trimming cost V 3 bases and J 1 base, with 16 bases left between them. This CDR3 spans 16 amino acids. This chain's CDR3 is CSASRRGGLSNQPQHF. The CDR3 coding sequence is TGCAGTGCTAGTCGCCGGGGGGGATTGAGCAATCAGCCCCAGCATTTT.

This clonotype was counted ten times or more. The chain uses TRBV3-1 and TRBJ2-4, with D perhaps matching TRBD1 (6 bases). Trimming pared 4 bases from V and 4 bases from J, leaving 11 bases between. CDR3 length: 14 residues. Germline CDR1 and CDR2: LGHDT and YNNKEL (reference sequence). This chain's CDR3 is CASSPTGRKNIQYF. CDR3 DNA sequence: TGTGCCAGCAGCCCGACAGGTCGGAAAAACATTCAGTACTTC.

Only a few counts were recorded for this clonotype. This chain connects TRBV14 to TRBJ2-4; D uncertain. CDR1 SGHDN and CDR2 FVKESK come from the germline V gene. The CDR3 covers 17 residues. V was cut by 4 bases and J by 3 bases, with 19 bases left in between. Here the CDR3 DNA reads TGTGCCAGCAGCCCCCCTGCGCGGATTACGGACAAAAACATTCAGTACTTC. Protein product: CASSPPARITDKNIQYF.

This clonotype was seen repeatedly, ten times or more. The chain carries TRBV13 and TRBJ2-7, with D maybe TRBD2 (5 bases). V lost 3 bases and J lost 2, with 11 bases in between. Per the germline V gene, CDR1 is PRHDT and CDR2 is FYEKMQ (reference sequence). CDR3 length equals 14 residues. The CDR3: CASSFGGKAYEQYF. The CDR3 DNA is TGTGCCAGCAGCTTTGGAGGCAAAGCCTACGAGCAGTACTTC.

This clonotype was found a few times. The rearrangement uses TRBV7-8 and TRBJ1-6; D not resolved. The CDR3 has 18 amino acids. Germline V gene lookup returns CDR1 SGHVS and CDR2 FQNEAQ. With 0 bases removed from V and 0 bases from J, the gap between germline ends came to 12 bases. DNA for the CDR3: TGTGCCAGCAGCTTAGCGTTAACAAGGAGCTCCTATAATTCACCCCTCCACTTT. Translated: CASSLALTRSSYNSPLHF.

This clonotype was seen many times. CDR3 protein: CASSLSHGAHEAFF. As DNA, the CDR3 is TGCGCCAGCAGCTTGTCTCATGGAGCTCATGAAGCTTTCTTT. V gene TRBV5-1 combines with J gene TRBJ1-1; unclear D gene. V gave up 1 base and J gave up 7 bases, with 14 bases separating them. The CDR3 loop spans 14 amino acids. Germline V gene sequence: CDR1 SGHRS, CDR2 YFSETQ.

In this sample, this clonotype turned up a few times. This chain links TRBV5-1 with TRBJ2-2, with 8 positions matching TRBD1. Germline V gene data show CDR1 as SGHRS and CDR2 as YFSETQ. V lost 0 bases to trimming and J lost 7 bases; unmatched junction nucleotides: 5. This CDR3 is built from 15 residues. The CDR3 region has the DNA TGCGCCAGCAGCTTGGACCAGGGGGCAAGCGGGGAGCTGTTTTTT. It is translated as CASSLDQGASGELFF.

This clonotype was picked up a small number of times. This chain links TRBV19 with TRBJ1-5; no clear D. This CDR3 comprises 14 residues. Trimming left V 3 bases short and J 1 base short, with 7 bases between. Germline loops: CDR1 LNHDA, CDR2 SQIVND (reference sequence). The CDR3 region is CASSILKSNQPQHF. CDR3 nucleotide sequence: TGTGCCAGTAGTATCCTCAAGAGCAATCAGCCCCAGCATTTT.

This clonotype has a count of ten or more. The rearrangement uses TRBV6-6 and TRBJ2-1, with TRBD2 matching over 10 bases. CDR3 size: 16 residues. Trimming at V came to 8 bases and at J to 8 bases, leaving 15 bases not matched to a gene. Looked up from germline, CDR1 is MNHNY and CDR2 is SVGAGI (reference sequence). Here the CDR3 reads CASGFRAGGGVDEQFF. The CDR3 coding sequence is TGTGCCAGCGGATTTCGAGCGGGAGGGGGGGTTGATGAGCAGTTCTTC.

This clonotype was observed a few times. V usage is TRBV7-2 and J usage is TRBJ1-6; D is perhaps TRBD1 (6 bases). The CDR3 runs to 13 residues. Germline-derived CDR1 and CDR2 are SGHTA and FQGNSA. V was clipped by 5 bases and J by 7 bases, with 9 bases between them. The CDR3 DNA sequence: TGTGCCAGCAGCGGACAGAGAAATTCACCCCTCCACTTT. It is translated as CASSGQRNSPLHF.

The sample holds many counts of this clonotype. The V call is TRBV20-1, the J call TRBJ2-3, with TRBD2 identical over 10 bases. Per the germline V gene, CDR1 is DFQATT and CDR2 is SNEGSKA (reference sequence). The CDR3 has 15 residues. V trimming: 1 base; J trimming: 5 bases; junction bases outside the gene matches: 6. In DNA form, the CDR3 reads TGCAGTGCTAGAGGTCTAGCGGGGGTGGGAGATACGCAGTATTTT. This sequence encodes CSARGLAGVGDTQYF.

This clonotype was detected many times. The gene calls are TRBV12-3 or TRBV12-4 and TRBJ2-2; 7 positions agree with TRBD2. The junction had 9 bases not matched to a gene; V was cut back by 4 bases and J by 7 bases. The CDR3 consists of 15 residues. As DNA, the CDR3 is TGTGCCAGCAGTTCTGCGGGAGCGGGTGTCGGGGAGCTGTTTTTT. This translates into CASSSAGAGVGELFF.

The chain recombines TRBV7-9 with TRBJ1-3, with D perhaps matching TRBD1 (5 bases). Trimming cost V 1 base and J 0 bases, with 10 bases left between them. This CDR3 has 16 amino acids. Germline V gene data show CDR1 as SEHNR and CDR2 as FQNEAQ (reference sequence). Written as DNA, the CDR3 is TGTGCCAGCAGCTTAGGACAGCCCCGCTCTGGAAACACCATATATTTT. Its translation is CASSLGQPRSGNTIYF. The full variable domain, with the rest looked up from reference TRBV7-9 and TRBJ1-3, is DTGVSQNPRHKITKRGQNVTFRCDPISEHNRLYWYRQTLGQGPEFLTYFQNEAQLEKSRLLSDRFSAERPKGSFSTLEIQRTEQGDSAMYLCASSLGQPRSGNTIYFGEGSWLTVV.

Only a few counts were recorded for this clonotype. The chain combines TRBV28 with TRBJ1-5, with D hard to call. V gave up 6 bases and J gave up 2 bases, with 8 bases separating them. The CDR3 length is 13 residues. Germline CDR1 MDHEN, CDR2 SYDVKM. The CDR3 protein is CASRIQRNQPQHF. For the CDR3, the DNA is TGTGCCAGCAGAATACAGCGCAATCAGCCCCAGCATTTT.

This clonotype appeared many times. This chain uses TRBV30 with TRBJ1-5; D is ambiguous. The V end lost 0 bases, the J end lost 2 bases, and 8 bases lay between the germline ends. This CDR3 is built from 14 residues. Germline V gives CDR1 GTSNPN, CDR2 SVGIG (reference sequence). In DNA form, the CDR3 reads TGTGCCTGGAGTGTAGGGCCTGGCAATCAGCCCCAGCATTTT. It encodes CAWSVGPGNQPQHF.

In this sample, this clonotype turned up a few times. CDR3 sequence (DNA): TGTGCCAGCAGTTATCGGAACTATGGCTACACCTTC. This translates into CASSYRNYGYTF. This chain links TRBV6-5 with TRBJ1-2; D ambiguous. Germline CDR1 and CDR2: MNHEY and SVGAGI. The CDR3 extends over 12 amino acids. V lost 3 bases to trimming and J lost 2 bases, with 4 bases between them.

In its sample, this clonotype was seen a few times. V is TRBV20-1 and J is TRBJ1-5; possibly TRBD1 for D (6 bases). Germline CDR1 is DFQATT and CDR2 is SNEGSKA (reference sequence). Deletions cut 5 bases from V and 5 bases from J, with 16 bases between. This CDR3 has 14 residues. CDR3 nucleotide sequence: TGCAGTGCTCCCAAGGCGGCAGGGGATCAGCCCCAGCATTTT. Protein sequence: CSAPKAAGDQPQHF.

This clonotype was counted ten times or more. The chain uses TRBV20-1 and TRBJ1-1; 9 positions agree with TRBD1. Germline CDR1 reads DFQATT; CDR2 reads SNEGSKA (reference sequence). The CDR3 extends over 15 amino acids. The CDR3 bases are TGCACTACCTGGGACAGGGTGGGGGTAGGCACTGAAGCTTTCTTT. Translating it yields CTTWDRVGVGTEAFF.

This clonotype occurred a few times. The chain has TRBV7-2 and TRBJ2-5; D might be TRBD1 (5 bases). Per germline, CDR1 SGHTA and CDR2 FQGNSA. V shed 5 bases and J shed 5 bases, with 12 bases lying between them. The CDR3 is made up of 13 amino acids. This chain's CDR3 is CASSPQAGETQYF. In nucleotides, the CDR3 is TGTGCCAGCAGCCCCCAGGCAGGGGAGACCCAGTACTTC.